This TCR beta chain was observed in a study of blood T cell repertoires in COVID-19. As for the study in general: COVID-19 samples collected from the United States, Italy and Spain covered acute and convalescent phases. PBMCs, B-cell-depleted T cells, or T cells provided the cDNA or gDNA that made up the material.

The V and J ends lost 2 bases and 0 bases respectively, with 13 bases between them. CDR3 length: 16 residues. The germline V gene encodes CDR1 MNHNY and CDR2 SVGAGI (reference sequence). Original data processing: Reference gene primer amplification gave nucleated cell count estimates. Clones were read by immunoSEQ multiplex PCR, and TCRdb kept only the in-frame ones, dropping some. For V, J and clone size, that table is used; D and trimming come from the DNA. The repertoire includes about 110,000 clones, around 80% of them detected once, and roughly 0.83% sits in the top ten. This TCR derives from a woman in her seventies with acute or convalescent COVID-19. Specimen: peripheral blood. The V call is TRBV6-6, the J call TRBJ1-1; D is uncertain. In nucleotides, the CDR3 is TGTGCCAGCAGTTACGAGGCAGAGAGAATGAACACTGAAGCTTTCTTT. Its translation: CASSYEAERMNTEAFF.